The entry below gives a single T cell receptor (beta chain) sequence along with its context. Its antigen is still unknown. The patients all showed relapse after autologous stem cell transplantation, while their brentuximab vedotin exposure varied. When best responses were assessed, they were complete response, partial response or progressive disease. The record originates from a study of PD-1 blockade in classical Hodgkin lymphoma. Overall study: Intravenous nivolumab at 3 mg/kg was given to patients every 2 weeks.

Study conclusions and caveats: Researchers reported that CD4+ TCR diversity, though not CD8+, rose significantly by C4D1.

The CDR3 is 13 residues long. The V and J ends lost 0 bases and 7 bases, in that order; junction bases with no gene match: 2. Germline CDR1 LNHDA, CDR2 SQIVND (reference sequence). The protocol was immunoSEQ multiplex PCR, while the TCRdb copy is restricted to in-frame clones and leaves out a portion. The table shows 20,000 to 25,000 clones, with under 70% occurring only once. The receptor was isolated from a human donor with classical Hodgkin lymphoma. Specimen: peripheral blood mononuclear cells (PBMCs), collected at baseline. The gene calls are TRBV19 and TRBJ2-5, with TRBD1 matching over 7 bases. The CDR3, as DNA: TGTGCCAGTAGTATAGACTGGACAGGGACCCAGTACTTC. Protein product: CASSIDWTGTQYF.